Below are 26 T cell receptor beta chains sequenced from a single sample in a study of human T cells and chemical hapten exposure. This sample's time point: patch test 3, about 24 weeks after DPC sensitization. Treatment specified: therapeutic diphenylcyclopropenone sensitization with weekly scalp DPC. TCRdb reprocessed the RACE reads via MiXCR and lists one record per CDR3 protein. The sample holds 95,000 to 150,000 distinct CDR3 sequences, about 11% seen once. The sample in question was whole blood, obtained in connection with sensitization to the hapten diphenylcyclopropenone (DPC). These receptors were taken from a woman in her forties or fifties with alopecia areata. Some clones in this sample may be carry-over from other donors' samples.

This clonotype appeared many times. The V gene is TRBV9, the J gene TRBJ2-1; possible D gene TRBD2, 6 bases. This CDR3 has 15 residues. The ends were cut back, 5 bases at V and 0 bases at J, with 12 bases in the middle. Germline V gives CDR1 SGDLS, CDR2 YYNGEE. The CDR3 spells CASSARETSYNEQFF. The CDR3 DNA reads TGTGCCAGCAGTGCCCGGGAGACCTCCTACAATGAGCAGTTCTTC.

The V call is TRBV18, the J call TRBJ1-1, with D possibly TRBD1 on 5 matching bases. The CDR3 consists of 12 residues. Trimming pared 2 bases from V and 10 bases from J, leaving 11 bases between. Germline V gene data show CDR1 as KGHSH and CDR2 as LQKENI. The CDR3 loop reads CASSPSGGGAFF. CDR3 bases: TGTGCCAGCTCACCATCGGGGGGGGGAGCTTTCTTT.

This clonotype has only a few counts. This CDR3 is CASSLAQAGGPNEQFF. The CDR3 DNA is TGTGCCAGCAGCTTAGCGCAAGCGGGGGGGCCTAATGAGCAGTTCTTC. The chain couples TRBV7-2 to TRBJ2-1, with TRBD2 matching over 10 bases. V lost 0 bases to trimming and J lost 7 bases; unmatched junction nucleotides: 6. Germline CDR1 reads SGHTA; CDR2 reads FQGNSA. The CDR3 sequence is 16 residues long.

This clonotype occurred many times. The V gene is TRBV28, the J gene TRBJ1-5; 8 positions agree with TRBD1. There are 13 residues in the CDR3. CDR1 and CDR2 from the germline V gene are MDHEN and SYDVKM. The V segment lost 3 bases and the J segment 11 bases; nucleotides outside the gene matches: 6. CDR3 coding DNA: TGTGCCAGCAGTTTTACAGGGGGGTTGACCCAGCATTTT. Protein product: CASSFTGGLTQHF.

This clonotype was observed at least ten times. The chain recombines TRBV29-1 with TRBJ1-1; TRBD1 matches 7 bases. Germline trimming cut 7 bases from V and 1 base from J; bases unmatched to any gene: 6. The CDR3 spans 13 residues. Germline V gene lookup returns CDR1 SQVTM and CDR2 ANQGSEA. CDR3 in DNA: TGCAGCGCCCTGGGACAGTCGAACACTGAAGCTTTCTTT. Its protein is CSALGQSNTEAFF.

The V gene is TRBV6-5, the J gene TRBJ1-2; no clear D gene. CDR1 and CDR2 from the germline V gene are MNHEY and SVGAGI. V was clipped by 5 bases and J by 0 bases, with 13 bases between them. The CDR3 extends over 15 amino acids. This chain's CDR3 is CASSGSIVSNYGYTF. For the CDR3, the DNA is TGTGCCAGCAGTGGTTCAATAGTTTCTAACTATGGCTACACCTTC.

This clonotype turned up a few times. V is TRBV5-5 and J is TRBJ2-5; D might be TRBD1 (5 bases). CDR3 length equals 14 residues. The germline gives CDR1 SGHKS, CDR2 YYEKEE (reference sequence). V was clipped by 0 bases and J by 2 bases, with 8 bases between them. The CDR3 reads CASSLGTRQETQYF. DNA of the CDR3: TGTGCCAGCAGCTTGGGGACACGGCAAGAGACCCAGTACTTC.

The chain employs TRBV2 and TRBJ2-5, with TRBD2 matching over 12 bases. CDR1 is SNHLY, CDR2 FYNNEI, per germline. This CDR3 comprises 13 residues. Losses at the gene ends were 7 bases for V and 4 bases for J; bases not matched to a gene: 1. The CDR3, as DNA: TGTGCCAGCACTAGCGGGAGGGCAGAGACCCAGTACTTC. As protein: CASTSGRAETQYF.

This clonotype was counted between two and nine times. This chain uses TRBV4-3 with TRBJ1-1; D unresolved. The CDR3 has 14 residues. Germline-derived CDR1 and CDR2 are LGHNA and YSLEER. Trimming took off 1 base at V and 8 bases at J, with 14 bases between the two ends. Here the CDR3 reads CASSQAFGQNEAFF. DNA of the CDR3: TGCGCCAGCAGCCAAGCTTTTGGGCAGAACGAAGCTTTCTTT.

Concerning this clonotype itself: A read error may be the cause here, since a much bigger clone is one base away. The genes are TRBV9 and TRBJ2-3; D is undetermined. Germline loops: CDR1 SGDLS, CDR2 YYNGEE. V was trimmed by 0 bases and J by 0 bases, leaving 5 bases between them. The CDR3 totals 14 residues. The CDR3 loop reads CASSVVASTDTQYF. DNA of the CDR3: TGTGCCAGCAGCGTAGTAGCTAGCACAGATACGCAGTATTTT.

This clonotype was observed many times. This chain connects TRBV7-2 to TRBJ2-5; possible D gene TRBD2, 6 bases. The V end was cut by 4 bases, the J end by 1 base, with 13 bases between. The CDR3 contains 15 residues. Germline V CDR1 and CDR2: SGHTA, FQGNSA. This CDR3 is CASSSRLASQETQYF. Written as DNA, the CDR3 is TGTGCCAGCAGCTCCCGTCTAGCGTCCCAAGAGACCCAGTACTTC.

The chain couples TRBV2 to TRBJ1-5; TRBD1 might be the D (6 bases). Per the germline V gene, CDR1 is SNHLY and CDR2 is FYNNEI. CDR3 length: 14 amino acids. Trimming removed 10 bases from V and 4 bases from J, with 17 bases in between. In DNA, the CDR3 is TGTGCCACCTCCCCCGGGGGCCCGAATCAGCCCCAGCATTTT. It encodes CATSPGGPNQPQHF. Filled out from reference TRBV2 and TRBJ1-5, the complete variable domain reads EPEVTQTPSHQVTQMGQEVILRCVPISNHLYFYWYRQILGQKVEFLVSFYNNEISEKSEIFDDQFSVERPDGSNFTLKIRSTKLEDSAMYFCATSPGGPNQPQHFGDGTRLSIL.

This clonotype has at least ten counts. V gene TRBV7-8 combines with J gene TRBJ2-1, with TRBD2 matching over 11 bases. CDR3 size: 19 residues. V shed 1 base, J shed 9 bases, and the junction held 17 bases outside the gene matches. The V gene's germline CDR1 is SGHVS and CDR2 FQNEAQ. The CDR3 region has the DNA TGTGCCAGCAGCTTAGGGGCGTCACACTTAGCGGGAGGGCCGGGTGAGCAGTTCTTC. It encodes CASSLGASHLAGGPGEQFF. Complete variable domain (other parts from reference TRBV7-8 and TRBJ2-1): GAGVSQSPRYKVAKRGQDVALRCDPISGHVSLFWYQQALGQGPEFLTYFQNEAQLDKSGLPSDRFFAERPEGSVSTLKIQRTQQEDSAVYLCASSLGASHLAGGPGEQFFGPGTRLTVL.

This clonotype was seen a few times. The chain has TRBV7-2 and TRBJ2-1; 15 bases are a match to TRBD2. Germline CDR1 is SGHTA and CDR2 is FQGNSA. The V and J ends lost 5 bases and 6 bases, in that order; junction bases with no gene match: 5. The CDR3 is made up of 16 amino acids. For the CDR3, the DNA is TGTGCCAGCAGCCAATGGGGACTAGCGGGGGGCAATGAGCAGTTCTTC. Its translation is CASSQWGLAGGNEQFF. The full variable domain, its missing parts supplied by reference TRBV7-2 and TRBJ2-1, is GAGVSQSPSNKVTEKGKDVELRCDPISGHTALYWYRQSLGQGLEFLIYFQGNSAPDKSGLPSDRFSAERTGGSVSTLTIQRTQQEDSAVYLCASSQWGLAGGNEQFFGPGTRLTVL.

The CDR3 here is CASSVAGTPRDEQYF. CDR3 bases: TGTGCCAGCAGCGTAGCCGGGACTCCGAGGGACGAGCAGTACTTC. The chain carries TRBV9 and TRBJ2-7; tentatively, D is TRBD2 (6 bases). The CDR3 length is 15 residues. Germline V gene lookup returns CDR1 SGDLS and CDR2 YYNGEE. V lost 0 bases and J 5 bases, leaving 15 bases between the germline ends.

The rearrangement uses TRBV2 and TRBJ1-2; D is undetermined. Germline V gene lookup returns CDR1 SNHLY and CDR2 FYNNEI. V was pared by 6 bases and J by 5 bases, with 7 bases between. CDR3 length: 11 residues. The CDR3 loop is CASRKGYGYTF. CDR3 nucleotide sequence: TGTGCCAGCAGAAAAGGGTATGGCTACACCTTC.

This clonotype has more than one count but fewer than ten. This chain joins TRBV13 and TRBJ1-2; a possible D gene is TRBD1 (6 bases). The CDR3 extends over 13 amino acids. CDR1 is PRHDT and CDR2 is FYEKMQ in the germline V gene (reference sequence). Trimming took off 5 bases at V and 8 bases at J, with 15 bases between the two ends. The CDR3 loop reads CASSLGGLRGYTF. The CDR3 coding sequence is TGTGCCAGCAGCCTCGGGGGGCTGCGAGGCTACACCTTC.

The rearrangement links TRBV6-1 to TRBJ2-7; unclear D gene. Germline V CDR1 and CDR2: MNHNS, SASEGT. V lost 4 bases to trimming and J lost 2 bases, with 9 bases between them. This CDR3 region has 13 residues. CDR3 in DNA: TGTGCCAGCAGTGCTGAACTAACCTACGAGCAGTACTTC. This encodes CASSAELTYEQYF.

The table lists this clonotype with a few counts. The genes are TRBV6-6 and TRBJ1-1; D might be TRBD1 (6 bases). With 7 bases removed from V and 5 bases from J, the gap between germline ends came to 14 bases. Per the germline V gene, CDR1 is MNHNY and CDR2 is SVGAGI (reference sequence). The CDR3 covers 13 residues. For the CDR3, the DNA is TGTGCCAGCACTACACAGGGAAGGACTGAAGCTTTCTTT. It is translated as CASTTQGRTEAFF.

This clonotype has a count of ten or more. V and J are TRBV20-1 and TRBJ2-7; 9 bases are shared with TRBD2. The V gene end was trimmed by 7 bases and the J gene end by 7 bases; junction bases not matched to a gene: 8. The length of the CDR3 is 12 residues. Germline lookup yields CDR1 DFQATT and CDR2 SNEGSKA (reference sequence). The CDR3, as DNA: TGCAGTGGGGGTAGCGGGAGTCGGGAGCAGTACTTC. It yields the protein CSGGSGSREQYF.

This clonotype appeared a few times. The J gene is TRBJ1-5, the V gene TRBV6-2 or TRBV6-3, with a weak D call TRBD1 (5 bases). The germline gives CDR1 MNHEY, CDR2 SVGEGT. Trimming shortened V by 4 bases and J by 5 bases, and 18 bases separated the two germline ends. The CDR3 sequence is 16 residues long. CDR3 in DNA: TGTGCCAGCAGTTTCGAGGCTGAGGGACGGTATCAGCCCCAGCATTTT. Its protein product is CASSFEAEGRYQPQHF.

The chain combines TRBV28 with TRBJ1-1, with TRBD1 matching over 11 bases. The V gene's germline CDR1 is MDHEN and CDR2 SYDVKM. The CDR3 is made up of 14 amino acids. With V trimmed by 8 bases and J by 4 bases, 6 bases remained unmatched. The CDR3 spells CASRTGGGTTEAFF. The CDR3 nucleotides are TGTGCCAGCCGGACAGGGGGCGGCACCACTGAAGCTTTCTTT.

Regarding this clonotype: The junction shows a germline mismatch at one end, possibly a read error. J is TRBJ1-1 and V is TRBV4-1, with 7 bases that match TRBD1. Germline V CDR1 and CDR2: MGHRA, YSYEKL. This CDR3 contains 15 residues. As DNA, the CDR3 is TGCGCCAGCAGCCGGATACTCGGACAGGACCGAGAAGCTTTCTTC. It codes for CASSRILGQDREAFF.

The chain has TRBV3-1 and TRBJ1-4, with D perhaps TRBD1 (5 bases). The V end was cut by 4 bases, the J end by 10 bases, with 19 bases between. Germline CDR1 reads LGHDT; CDR2 reads YNNKEL (reference sequence). The CDR3 extends over 15 amino acids. The CDR3 bases are TGTGCCAGCAGCCGCCCCTCGCGGGGCGGAGGAAAACTGTTTTTT. Its translation: CASSRPSRGGGKLFF.

This clonotype was observed a few times. The chain uses TRBV29-1 and TRBJ1-5, with D perhaps TRBD1 (6 bases). The V end was cut by 5 bases, the J end by 3 bases, with 11 bases between. The CDR3 consists of 13 residues. Per the germline V gene, CDR1 is SQVTM and CDR2 is ANQGSEA. CDR3 nucleotide sequence: TGCAGCGTTCAGACAGGTCTCAATCAGCCCCAGCATTTT. Protein product: CSVQTGLNQPQHF.

This clonotype has a count of ten or more. The V call is TRBV5-5, the J call TRBJ2-7; D tentatively fits TRBD1 or TRBD2 (5 bases each). With 4 bases removed from V and 3 bases from J, the gap between germline ends came to 20 bases. Germline V lookup: CDR1 SGHKS, CDR2 YYEKEE (reference sequence). The CDR3 is made up of 16 amino acids. Here the CDR3 DNA reads TGTGCCAGCAGCCTCGTAGGAACGGGACGGAACTACGAGCAGTACTTC. It is translated as CASSLVGTGRNYEQYF. The variable domain in full, completed from reference TRBV5-5 and TRBJ2-7, reads DAGVTQSPTHLIKTRGQQVTLRCSPISGHKSVSWYQQVLGQGPQFIFQYYEKEERGRGNFPDRFSARQFPNYSSELNVNALLLGDSALYLCASSLVGTGRNYEQYFGPGTRLTVT.